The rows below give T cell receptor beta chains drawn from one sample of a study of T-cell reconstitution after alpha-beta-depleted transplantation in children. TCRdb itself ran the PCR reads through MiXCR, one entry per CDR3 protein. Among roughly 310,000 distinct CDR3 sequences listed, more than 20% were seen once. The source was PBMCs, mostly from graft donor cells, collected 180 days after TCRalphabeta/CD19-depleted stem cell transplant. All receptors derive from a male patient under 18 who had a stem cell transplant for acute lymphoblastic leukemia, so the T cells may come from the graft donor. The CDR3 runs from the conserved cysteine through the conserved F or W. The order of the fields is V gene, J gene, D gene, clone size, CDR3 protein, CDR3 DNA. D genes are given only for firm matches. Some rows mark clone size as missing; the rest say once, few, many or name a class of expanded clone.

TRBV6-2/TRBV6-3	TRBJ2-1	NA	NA	CASSSHHTRKINEQFF	TGTGCCAGCAGTTCCCACCATACTAGAAAGATCAATGAGCAGTTCTTC
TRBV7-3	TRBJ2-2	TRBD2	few	CASSLSGRSNTGELFF	TGTGCCAGCAGCTTAAGCGGGAGGAGTAACACCGGGGAGCTGTTTTTT
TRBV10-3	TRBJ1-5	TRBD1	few	CAIRQGDSNQPQHF	TGTGCCATCAGACAGGGGGATAGCAATCAGCCCCAGCATTTT
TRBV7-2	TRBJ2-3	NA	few	CASSLGPNTDTQYF	TGTGCCAGCAGCTTAGGACCAAACACAGATACGCAGTATTTT
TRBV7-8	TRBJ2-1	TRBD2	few	CASSLIMRGSDSYNEQFF	TGTGCCAGCAGCTTGATCATGCGCGGGAGTGATTCCTACAATGAGCAGTTCTTC
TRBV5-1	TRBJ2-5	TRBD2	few	CASSLAVGLAEETQYF	TGCGCCAGCAGCTTGGCCGTCGGACTAGCGGAAGAGACCCAGTACTTC
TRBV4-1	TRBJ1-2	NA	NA	CASSQDTGFYGYTF	TGCGCCAGCAGCCAAGATACAGGGTTCTATGGCTACACCTTC
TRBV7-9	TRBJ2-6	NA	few	CASSFESGANVLTF	TGTGCCAGCAGCTTTGAGTCTGGGGCCAACGTCCTGACTTTC
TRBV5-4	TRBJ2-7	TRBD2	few	CASSSALAGVLYEQYF	TGTGCCAGCAGCTCAGCTCTAGCGGGAGTACTCTACGAGCAGTACTTC
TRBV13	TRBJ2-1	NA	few	CASSLGVGLDDGNEQFF	TGTGCCAGCAGCTTAGGAGTAGGACTCGACGACGGGAATGAGCAGTTCTTC
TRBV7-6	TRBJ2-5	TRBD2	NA	CASSLLLRGLVGETQYF	TGTGCCAGCAGCTTACTCCTCCGGGGACTAGTCGGGGAGACCCAGTACTTC
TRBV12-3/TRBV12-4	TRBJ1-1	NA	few	CASSFRGSGTEAFF	TGTGCCAGCAGTTTCAGGGGCTCCGGCACTGAAGCTTTCTTT
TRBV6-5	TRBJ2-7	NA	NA	CASSYGLALGYEQYF	TGTGCCAGCAGTTACGGGCTAGCGCTCGGGTACGAGCAGTACTTC
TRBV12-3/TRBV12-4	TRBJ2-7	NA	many	CASSFKQAYEQYF	TGTGCCAGCAGTTTTAAACAGGCCTACGAGCAGTACTTC
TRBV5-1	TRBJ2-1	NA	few	CASFKRAGSYNEQFF	TGCGCCAGCTTTAAGAGGGCGGGCTCCTACAATGAGCAGTTCTTC
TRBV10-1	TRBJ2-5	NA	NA	CATSEGVQETQYF	TGCGCCACCTCGGAGGGGGTCCAAGAGACCCAGTACTTC
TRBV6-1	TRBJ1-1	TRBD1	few	CASSPFPTSTGGGGAFF	TGTGCCAGCAGCCCTTTCCCCACTTCTACAGGGGGTGGCGGAGCTTTCTTT